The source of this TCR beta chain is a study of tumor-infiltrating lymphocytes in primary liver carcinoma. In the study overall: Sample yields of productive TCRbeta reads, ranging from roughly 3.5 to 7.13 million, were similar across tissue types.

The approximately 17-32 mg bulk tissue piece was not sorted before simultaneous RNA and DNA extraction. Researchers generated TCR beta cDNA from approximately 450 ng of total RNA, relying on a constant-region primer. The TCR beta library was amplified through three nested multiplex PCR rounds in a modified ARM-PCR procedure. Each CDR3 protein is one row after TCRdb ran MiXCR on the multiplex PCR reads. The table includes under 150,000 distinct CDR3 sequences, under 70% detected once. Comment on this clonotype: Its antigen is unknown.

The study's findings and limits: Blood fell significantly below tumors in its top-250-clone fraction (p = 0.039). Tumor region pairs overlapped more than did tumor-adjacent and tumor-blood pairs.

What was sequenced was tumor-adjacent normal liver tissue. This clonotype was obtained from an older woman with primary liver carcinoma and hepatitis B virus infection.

CDR3: CASSLQGGYTEAFF. As DNA, the CDR3 is TGTGCCAGCAGCTTACAAGGGGGCTACACTGAAGCTTTCTTT. V usage is TRBV7-9 and J usage is TRBJ1-1; 7 bases align to TRBD1. The CDR3 consists of 14 residues. From germline, CDR1 is SEHNR and CDR2 FQNEAQ (reference sequence). J lost 3 bases, V lost 2 bases, and 3 bases had no gene match.